The sequence of this T cell receptor beta chain was determined in a study of blood T cell repertoires in COVID-19. Per the study methods: From reference gene primer amplification, estimates of nucleated cell counts were derived. The repertoire was sequenced with immunoSEQ multiplex PCR; TCRdb's copy has only in-frame clones and lacks some. D and trimming come from the DNA, and the V and J calls and clone size come from that table. Among about 210,000 clones, around four fifths were seen once, and the ten largest hold about 8.9%. This CDR3 has 12 amino acids. Germline lookup yields CDR1 MNHNY and CDR2 SVGAGI (reference sequence). Trimming took 7 bases from V and 4 from J; bases not matched to a gene: 2.

This TCR was recovered from a woman in her forties or fifties with acute or convalescent COVID-19. The sample comprised peripheral blood. The chain combines TRBV6-6 with TRBJ2-7; TRBD1 aligns across 9 bases. This CDR3 reads CASNRGLYEQYF. Written as DNA, the CDR3 is TGTGCCAGCAACAGGGGGCTATACGAGCAGTACTTC.